A single sample is the source of the 15 T cell receptor beta chains below, sequenced in a study of T cell responses to AZD1222 COVID-19 vaccine. Profiling relied on immunoSEQ multiplex PCR, and the TCRdb table lists in-frame clones only, not all of them. This table has tens of thousands of clones, 80% to 90% appearing once. Source: peripheral blood, taken 28 days after the second AZD1222 dose. The receptors were gathered from an adult who received the AZD1222 COVID-19 vaccine.

V and J are TRBV7-8 and TRBJ2-1; TRBD2 matches at 7 bases. V trimming: 5 bases; J trimming: 6 bases; junction bases outside the gene matches: 7. Germline CDR1 SGHVS, CDR2 FQNEAQ. The CDR3 has 14 residues. The DNA of the CDR3 is TGTGCCAGCAGCAAGCGGGATTTGGTCAATGAGCAGTTCTTC. It codes for CASSKRDLVNEQFF.

The genes are TRBV30 and TRBJ1-6; a possible D gene is TRBD1 (6 bases). Germline values: CDR1 GTSNPN, CDR2 SVGIG (reference sequence). The V and J ends lost 0 bases and 10 bases respectively, with 10 bases between them. This CDR3 contains 13 residues. For the CDR3, the DNA is TGTGCCTGGAGTGTCGGGGGGCGGTCACCCCTCCACTTT. Protein product: CAWSVGGRSPLHF.

V is TRBV19 and J is TRBJ1-6; 7 positions agree with TRBD1. The CDR3 sequence is 11 residues long. Germline V CDR1 and CDR2: LNHDA, SQIVND (reference sequence). V trimming: 9 bases; J trimming: 16 bases; junction bases outside the gene matches: 9. CDR3 in amino acids: CASRGQQSLHF. For the CDR3, the DNA is TGTGCCAGCCGGGGACAGCAGTCGCTCCACTTT.

V gene TRBV6-5 combines with J gene TRBJ2-1; a weak D match, TRBD1 (6 bases). The CDR3 is 15 residues long. Germline CDR1 MNHEY, CDR2 SVGAGI. The V and J ends lost 6 bases and 0 bases respectively, with 12 bases between them. The DNA of the CDR3 is TGTGCCAGCAGCCGGGACATCAGCTCCTACAATGAGCAGTTCTTC. Amino acid sequence: CASSRDISSYNEQFF.

The chain uses TRBV3-1 (or the pseudogene TRBV3-2) and TRBJ2-3; the D call may be TRBD1 or TRBD2 (6 bases each). The CDR3 has 16 residues. The germline CDR1 and CDR2 sequences are LGHDT and YNNKEL (reference sequence). Deletions cut 2 bases from V and 3 bases from J, with 15 bases between. DNA for the CDR3: TGTGCCAGCAGCCAATGGGGGCGGGGAGAGACAGATACGCAGTATTTT. This translates into CASSQWGRGETDTQYF.

The sample holds one count of this clone. V usage is TRBV5-1 and J usage is TRBJ2-1; 7 bases match TRBD1. The CDR3 runs 19 residues. The V gene end was trimmed by 0 bases and the J gene end by 8 bases; junction bases not matched to a gene: 20. Germline loops: CDR1 SGHRS, CDR2 YFSETQ. CDR3 sequence (DNA): TGCGCCAGCAGCTTGGCTGCAGGGGGAATTTCTTTTTCGGGTTATGAGCAGTTCTTC. It encodes CASSLAAGGISFSGYEQFF.

The CDR3 DNA is TGTGCCAGCAGTTACGGGGGACTAGCGGGAGCGTCTGAGCAGTTCTTC. Protein sequence: CASSYGGLAGASEQFF. The genes are TRBV6-6 and TRBJ2-1, with 14 bases fitting TRBD2. Unmatched junction bases numbered 6, after V lost 2 bases and J lost 9 bases. The length of the CDR3 is 16 residues. The germline V gene encodes CDR1 MNHNY and CDR2 SVGAGI (reference sequence).

This chain uses TRBV11-2 with TRBJ1-1; no firm D call. V dropped 0 bases and J dropped 9 bases, with 14 bases sitting between them. Germline loops: CDR1 SGHAT, CDR2 FQNNGV. CDR3 size: 14 residues. This CDR3 reads CASSLDPFSSQAFF. CDR3 bases: TGTGCCAGCAGCTTAGATCCGTTCAGTTCTCAAGCTTTCTTT.

V and J are TRBV11-2 and TRBJ1-2, with TRBD1 as a possible D gene (5 bases). This CDR3 is 15 amino acids long. V was trimmed by 0 bases and J by 5 bases, leaving 13 bases between them. Germline CDR1 reads SGHAT; CDR2 reads FQNNGV. This chain's CDR3 is CASSLERGSPYGYTF. The CDR3, as DNA: TGTGCCAGCAGCTTAGAGCGGGGGTCCCCGTATGGCTACACCTTC. The full variable domain, rest sourced from reference TRBV11-2 and TRBJ1-2, is EAGVAQSPRYKIIEKRQSVAFWCNPISGHATLYWYQQILGQGPKLLIQFQNNGVVDDSQLPKDRFSAERLKGVDSTLKIQPAKLEDSAVYLCASSLERGSPYGYTFGSGTRLTVV.

The rearrangement links TRBV10-3 to TRBJ1-2, with 12 bases lining up with TRBD1. The CDR3 is 15 amino acids. Germline-derived CDR1 and CDR2 are ENHRY and SYGVKD. V gave up 10 bases and J gave up 7 bases; unmatched junction bases: 13. The CDR3 region has the DNA TGTGCCACCAGATCCGGGGACAGGGGGCGCGGTGGCTACACCTTC. As protein: CATRSGDRGRGGYTF.

This clone was counted once. The V call is TRBV7-6, the J call TRBJ2-5; D call uncertain. Germline lookup yields CDR1 SGHVS and CDR2 FNYEAQ. The CDR3 has 14 residues. V was shortened by 4 bases and J by 5 bases, with 14 bases between the two germline ends. For the CDR3, the DNA is TGTGCCAGCAGCTCCCTCCCCCTGGGGGAGACCCAGTACTTC. Translated, it gives CASSSLPLGETQYF.

The sample holds a few counts of this clone. The chain recombines TRBV30 with TRBJ1-3; D remains ambiguous. Germline V gene lookup returns CDR1 GTSNPN and CDR2 SVGIG (reference sequence). The CDR3 contains 15 residues. With 4 bases removed from V and 1 base from J, the gap between germline ends came to 14 bases. The CDR3 loop reads CAWTVGLVSGNTIYF. CDR3 DNA sequence: TGTGCCTGGACGGTAGGCCTAGTTTCTGGAAACACCATATATTTT.

The chain is built from TRBV4-2 and TRBJ1-2, with D tentatively TRBD1 (6 bases). Germline values: CDR1 LGHNA, CDR2 YNFKEQ. V lost 1 base and J 6 bases, leaving 12 bases between the germline ends. The CDR3 consists of 14 residues. For the CDR3, the DNA is TGTGCCAGCAGCCAAGGGGGGGCATTGGATGGCTACACCTTC. Translating gives CASSQGGALDGYTF.

Here the CDR3 reads CASSLGRGALNTGELFF. The CDR3 nucleotides read TGCGCCAGCAGCTTGGGACGAGGGGCCCTGAACACCGGGGAGCTGTTTTTT. This sequence joins TRBV5-1 and TRBJ2-2, with D perhaps given as TRBD1 or TRBD2 (5 bases each). Per germline, CDR1 SGHRS and CDR2 YFSETQ. With 0 bases removed from V and 1 base from J, the gap between germline ends came to 13 bases. The CDR3 sequence is 17 residues long.

The chain carries TRBV6-2 or TRBV6-3 and TRBJ1-6; weak D call: TRBD1 (5 bases). V lost 3 bases, J lost 7 bases, and 10 bases lay in between. The CDR3 spans 14 residues. Germline CDR1 MNHEY, CDR2 SVGEGT. In DNA, the CDR3 is TGTGCCAGCAGTTATGACCGGGGGAATTCACCCCTCCACTTT. Amino acid sequence: CASSYDRGNSPLHF.